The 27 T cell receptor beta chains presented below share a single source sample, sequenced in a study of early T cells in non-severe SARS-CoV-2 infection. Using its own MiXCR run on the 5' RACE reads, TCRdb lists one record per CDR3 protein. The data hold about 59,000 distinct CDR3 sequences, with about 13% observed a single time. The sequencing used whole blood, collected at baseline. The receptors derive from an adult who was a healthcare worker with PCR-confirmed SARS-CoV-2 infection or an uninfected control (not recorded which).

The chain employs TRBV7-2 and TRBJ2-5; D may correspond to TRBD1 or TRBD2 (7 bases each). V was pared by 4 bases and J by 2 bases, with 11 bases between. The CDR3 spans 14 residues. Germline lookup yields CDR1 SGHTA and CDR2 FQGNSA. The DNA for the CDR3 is TGTGCCAGCAGCTGGGGGGGACAGCAAGAGACCCAGTACTTC. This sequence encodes CASSWGGQQETQYF.

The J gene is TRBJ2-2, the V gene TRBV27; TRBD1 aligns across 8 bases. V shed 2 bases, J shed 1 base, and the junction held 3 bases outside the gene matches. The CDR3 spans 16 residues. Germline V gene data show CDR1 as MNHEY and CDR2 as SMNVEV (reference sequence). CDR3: CASSLNGQGNTGELFF. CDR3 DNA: TGTGCCAGCAGTTTAAACGGACAGGGGAACACCGGGGAGCTGTTTTTT.

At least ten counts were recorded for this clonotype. The CDR3 DNA is TGTGCCAGCAGCCCAGAGGGGCGATGGACTGAAGCTTTCTTT. Amino acid sequence: CASSPEGRWTEAFF. This chain connects TRBV7-2 to TRBJ1-1, with D tentatively TRBD1 (5 bases). The CDR3 consists of 14 residues. V was pared by 5 bases and J by 5 bases, with 15 bases between. Germline V CDR1 and CDR2: SGHTA, FQGNSA.

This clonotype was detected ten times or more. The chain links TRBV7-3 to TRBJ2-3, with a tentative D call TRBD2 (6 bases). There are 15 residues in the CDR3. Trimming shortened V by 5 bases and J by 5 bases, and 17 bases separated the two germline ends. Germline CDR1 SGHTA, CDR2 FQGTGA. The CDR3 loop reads CASSQAGLGQDTQYF. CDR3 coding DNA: TGTGCCAGCAGCCAAGCGGGTCTAGGGCAAGATACGCAGTATTTT.

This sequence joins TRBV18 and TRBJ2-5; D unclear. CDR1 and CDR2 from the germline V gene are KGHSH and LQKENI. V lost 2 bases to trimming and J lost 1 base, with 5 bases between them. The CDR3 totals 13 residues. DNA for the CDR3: TGTGCCAGCTCACCAGGGCTCCAAGAGACCCAGTACTTC. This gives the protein CASSPGLQETQYF.

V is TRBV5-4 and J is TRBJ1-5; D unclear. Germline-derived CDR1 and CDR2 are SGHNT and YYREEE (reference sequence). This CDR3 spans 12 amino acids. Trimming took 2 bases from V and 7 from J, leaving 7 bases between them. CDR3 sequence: CASSFPGQPQHF. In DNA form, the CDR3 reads TGTGCCAGCAGCTTCCCCGGGCAGCCCCAGCATTTT.

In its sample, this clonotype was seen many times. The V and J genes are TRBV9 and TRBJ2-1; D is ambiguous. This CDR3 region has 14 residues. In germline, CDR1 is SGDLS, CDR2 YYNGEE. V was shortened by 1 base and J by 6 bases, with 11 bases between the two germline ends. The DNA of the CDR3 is TGTGCCAGCAGCGTATCTCTTCGAGTCAATGAGCAGTTCTTC. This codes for CASSVSLRVNEQFF.

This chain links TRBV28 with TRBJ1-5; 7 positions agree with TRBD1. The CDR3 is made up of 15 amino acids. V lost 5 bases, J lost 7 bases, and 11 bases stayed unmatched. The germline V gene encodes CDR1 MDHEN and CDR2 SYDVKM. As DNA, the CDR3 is TGTGCCAGCAGTACGACAGGGATCCGCGCCCAGCCCCAGCATTTT. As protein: CASSTTGIRAQPQHF.

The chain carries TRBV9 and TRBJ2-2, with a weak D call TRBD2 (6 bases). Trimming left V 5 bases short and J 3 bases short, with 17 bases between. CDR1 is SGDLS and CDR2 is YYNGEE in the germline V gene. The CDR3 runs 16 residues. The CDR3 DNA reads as TGTGCCAGCAGTCGTAGCCGGGACTTCCACACCGGGGAGCTGTTTTTT. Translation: CASSRSRDFHTGELFF.

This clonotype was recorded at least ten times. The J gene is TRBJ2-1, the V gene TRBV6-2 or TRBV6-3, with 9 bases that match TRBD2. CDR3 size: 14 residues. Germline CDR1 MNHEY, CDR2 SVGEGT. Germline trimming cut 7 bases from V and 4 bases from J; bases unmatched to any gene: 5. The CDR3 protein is CASKASGTYNEQFF. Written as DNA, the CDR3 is TGTGCCAGCAAGGCTAGCGGGACTTACAATGAGCAGTTCTTC.

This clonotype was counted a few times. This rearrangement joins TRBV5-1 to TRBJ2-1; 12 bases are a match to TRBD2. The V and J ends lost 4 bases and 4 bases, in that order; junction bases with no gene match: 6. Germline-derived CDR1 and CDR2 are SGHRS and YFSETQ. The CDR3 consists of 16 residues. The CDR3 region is CASSLLAGGHYNEQFF. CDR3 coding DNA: TGCGCCAGCAGCCTACTAGCGGGGGGCCATTACAATGAGCAGTTCTTC.

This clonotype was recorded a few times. The CDR3 here is CASSEASGSGLEQFF. The CDR3 DNA follows: TGTGCCAGCAGTGAGGCTAGCGGGAGCGGACTTGAGCAGTTCTTC. The V and J genes are TRBV2 and TRBJ2-1; 10 bases line up with TRBD2. V was pared by 3 bases and J by 9 bases, with 8 bases of the junction left unmatched. Germline-derived CDR1 and CDR2 are SNHLY and FYNNEI. This CDR3 is 15 amino acids long.

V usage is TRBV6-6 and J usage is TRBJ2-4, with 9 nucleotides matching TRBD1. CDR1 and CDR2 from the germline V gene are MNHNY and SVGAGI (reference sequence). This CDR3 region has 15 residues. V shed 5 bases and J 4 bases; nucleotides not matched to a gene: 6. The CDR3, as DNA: TGTGCCAGCAGTCCCGGGACAGGGTCGAAAAACATTCAGTACTTC. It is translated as CASSPGTGSKNIQYF.

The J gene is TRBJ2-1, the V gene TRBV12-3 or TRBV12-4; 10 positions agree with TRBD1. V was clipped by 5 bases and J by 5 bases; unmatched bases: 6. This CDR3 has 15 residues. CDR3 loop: CASSLGQGENNEQFF. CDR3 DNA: TGTGCCAGCAGTCTCGGACAGGGGGAAAACAATGAGCAGTTCTTC.

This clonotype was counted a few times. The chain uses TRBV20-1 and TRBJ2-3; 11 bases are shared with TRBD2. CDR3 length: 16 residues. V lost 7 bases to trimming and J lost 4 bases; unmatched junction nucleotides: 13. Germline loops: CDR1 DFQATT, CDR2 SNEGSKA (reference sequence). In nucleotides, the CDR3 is TGCAGTGGCTCTTCCCCTAGCGGGGGGATCGCAGATACGCAGTATTTT. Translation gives CSGSSPSGGIADTQYF.

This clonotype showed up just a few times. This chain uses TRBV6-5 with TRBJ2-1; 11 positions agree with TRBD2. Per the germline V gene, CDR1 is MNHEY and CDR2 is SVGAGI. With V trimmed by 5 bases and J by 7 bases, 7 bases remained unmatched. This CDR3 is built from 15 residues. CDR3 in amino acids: CASSVAGGFVNEQFF. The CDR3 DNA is TGTGCCAGCAGTGTAGCGGGAGGGTTTGTTAATGAGCAGTTCTTC.

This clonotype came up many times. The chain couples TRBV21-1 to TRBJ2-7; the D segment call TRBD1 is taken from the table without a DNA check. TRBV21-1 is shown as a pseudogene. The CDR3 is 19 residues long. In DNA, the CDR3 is TGTGCCAGCAGCGTACAGGGGGCCTACTATCGGAATAGCTCCTACGAGCAGTACTTC. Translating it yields CASSVQGAYYRNSSYEQYF.

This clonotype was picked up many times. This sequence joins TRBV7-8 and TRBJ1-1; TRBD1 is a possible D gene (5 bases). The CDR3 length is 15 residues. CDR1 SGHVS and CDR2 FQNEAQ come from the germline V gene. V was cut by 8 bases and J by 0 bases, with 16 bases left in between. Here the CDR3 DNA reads TGTGCCAGCGGGGGGGTGGCAGGGATGAACACTGAAGCTTTCTTT. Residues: CASGGVAGMNTEAFF.

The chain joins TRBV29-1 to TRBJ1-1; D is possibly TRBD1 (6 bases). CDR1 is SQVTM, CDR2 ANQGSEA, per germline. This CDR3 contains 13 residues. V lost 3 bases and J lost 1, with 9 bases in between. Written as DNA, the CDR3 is TGCAGCGTTGACAGGGGCCGGAACACTGAAGCTTTCTTT. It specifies CSVDRGRNTEAFF.

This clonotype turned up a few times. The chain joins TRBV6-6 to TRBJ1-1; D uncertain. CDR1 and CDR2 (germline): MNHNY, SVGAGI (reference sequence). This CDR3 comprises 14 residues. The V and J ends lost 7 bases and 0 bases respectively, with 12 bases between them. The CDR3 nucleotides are TGTGCCAGCATTGCGACAACTTTGAACACTGAAGCTTTCTTT. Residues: CASIATTLNTEAFF.

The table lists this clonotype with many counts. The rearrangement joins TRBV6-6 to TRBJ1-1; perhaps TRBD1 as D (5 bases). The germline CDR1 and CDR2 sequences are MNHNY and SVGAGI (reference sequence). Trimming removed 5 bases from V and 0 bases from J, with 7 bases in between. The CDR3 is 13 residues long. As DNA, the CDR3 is TGTGCCAGCAGTGAGACAGTGAACACTGAAGCTTTCTTT. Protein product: CASSETVNTEAFF.

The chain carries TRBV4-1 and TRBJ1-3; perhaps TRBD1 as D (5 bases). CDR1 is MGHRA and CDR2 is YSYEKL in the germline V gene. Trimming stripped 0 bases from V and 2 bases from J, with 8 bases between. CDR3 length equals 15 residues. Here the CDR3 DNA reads TGCGCCAGCAGCCAAGATCAGGGAACTGGAAACACCATATATTTT. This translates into CASSQDQGTGNTIYF.

The CDR3 DNA is TGTGCCAGCCGGGACAGGGGATCGCTTGTGCAGCCCCAGCATTTT. It encodes CASRDRGSLVQPQHF. J is TRBJ1-5 and V is TRBV6-6; 10 bases are a match to TRBD1. The V segment lost 8 bases and the J segment 7 bases; nucleotides outside the gene matches: 11. The CDR3 runs to 15 residues. Germline-derived CDR1 and CDR2 are MNHNY and SVGAGI (reference sequence).

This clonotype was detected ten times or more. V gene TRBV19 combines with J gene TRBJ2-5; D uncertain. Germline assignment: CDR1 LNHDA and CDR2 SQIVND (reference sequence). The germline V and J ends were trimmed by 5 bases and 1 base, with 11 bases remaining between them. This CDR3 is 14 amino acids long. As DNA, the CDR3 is TGTGCCAGTAGTTCACGGGCCCGCCAAGAGACCCAGTACTTC. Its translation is CASSSRARQETQYF.

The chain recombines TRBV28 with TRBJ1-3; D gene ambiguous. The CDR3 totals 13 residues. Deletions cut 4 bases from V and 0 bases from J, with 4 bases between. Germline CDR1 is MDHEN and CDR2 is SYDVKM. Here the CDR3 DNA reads TGTGCCAGCAGTTATCCCTCTGGAAACACCATATATTTT. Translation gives CASSYPSGNTIYF. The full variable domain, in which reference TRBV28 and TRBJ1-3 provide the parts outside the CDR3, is DVKVTQSSRYLVKRTGEKVFLECVQDMDHENMFWYRQDPGLGLRLIYFSYDVKMKEKGDIPEGYSVSREKKERFSLILESASTNQTSMYLCASSYPSGNTIYFGEGSWLTVV.

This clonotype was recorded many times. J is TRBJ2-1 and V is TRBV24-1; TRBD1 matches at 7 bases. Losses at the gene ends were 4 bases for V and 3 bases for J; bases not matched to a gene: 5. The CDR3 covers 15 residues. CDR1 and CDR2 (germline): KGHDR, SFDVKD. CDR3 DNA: TGTGCCACCAGTGACCGGGACAGTTACTACAATGAGCAGTTCTTC. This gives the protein CATSDRDSYYNEQFF.

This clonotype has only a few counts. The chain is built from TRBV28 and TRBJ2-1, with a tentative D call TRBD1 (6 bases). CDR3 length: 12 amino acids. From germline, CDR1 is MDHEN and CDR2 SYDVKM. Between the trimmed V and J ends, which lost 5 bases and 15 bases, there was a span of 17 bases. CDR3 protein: CASSIGTRSPFF. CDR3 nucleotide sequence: TGTGCCAGCAGTATCGGGACACGTTCCCCGTTCTTC.